This T cell receptor beta chain was found in a study of T cells in Graves' hyperthyroidism and ophthalmopathy (dated by TCRdb to the late 2010s). With respect to the entire study: Peripheral blood was collected at initial diagnosis, before any treatment. A discovery cohort of roughly 100 patients, about 44 with Graves' ophthalmopathy and 55 to 60 with stable Graves' hyperthyroidism, was used to find distinguishing TCR V-J signatures. Whether ophthalmopathy could be predicted prospectively was tested in an independent validation cohort made up of roughly 20 hyperthyroidism patients plus 17 patients who later progressed to ophthalmopathy. The roughly 94 discovery patients were randomly divided into training and test sets at a 7:3 ratio. Thyroid tissue and blood T-cell repertoires from over 5 Graves' hyperthyroidism patients were also compared in the study. Once sampling was done, hyperthyroidism patients were given methimazole at a starting dose of 30 mg daily, whereas ophthalmopathy patients were given high-dose intravenous methylprednisolone. According to the paper, TCR Vbeta CDR3 sequencing was carried out on 135 peripheral blood samples, which came from approximately 41 ophthalmopathy, fewer than 80 hyperthyroidism and some 17 progressor patients.

The TCR beta CDR3 regions were amplified from RNA transcripts. For the first round of RT-PCR on the TCR CDR3, the HTBI primer set was used together with the Qiagen OneStep RT-PCR kit. The libraries were constructed in a second round of multiplex PCR and then size-selected and purified. The libraries were sequenced on an Illumina HiSeq2000 using paired-end 100 bp reads. The paper's data handling went like this. SOAPnuke was used to process the raw data, with reads discarded if the reads contained adapters or uncalled bases, had a mean Phred below 15, or lacked an exact constant-primer or identifier match. High-quality paired reads were merged with COPE v1.2.5, and unique nucleotide sequences were defined as clonotypes. MiTCR v1.1 was used to align the clonotypes against IMGT TRBV, TRBD and TRBJ reference segments. Analysis was restricted to V-J combinations with a frequency above 0.0001, which covered roughly 99% of repertoires. A TCS score was defined as the ratio of F50 (clonal expansion) to E x V (chaos), with BLOSUM62-based TCRdist applied between CDR3 peptides within each V-J. Welch's t-statistics and random forest reduced some 510 V-J features to 10 to 15, which were used in a naive Bayes classifier (R e1071). The similarity between thyroid and blood repertoires was quantified using the Morisita-Horn index. TCRdb applied fastp at Q25 and MiXCR to the public reads, then kept only in-frame beta chains. Rows matching on CDR3 protein sequence are summarized as one entry with the most common DNA and genes. None of the V and J calls come from the authors' own analysis; TCRdb made them. The sample table contains 600,000 to 700,000 distinct CDR3 sequences; only one count was recorded for around 15% of them. 4% to 5.5% of the sample rests with the top ten.

Trimmed from V: 7 bases; trimmed from J: 9 bases; junction bases lacking a gene match: 22. The CDR3 covers 17 residues, taking in both the cysteine and the phenylalanine. Kept here is only the CDR3 DNA, which spans 51 bases and is read in frame from base 1. What the work shows at the level of the full study, not this receptor alone: Ophthalmopathy was separated from stable hyperthyroidism by a 13 V-J signature model, with approximately 90% sensitivity and around 81% specificity obtained in cross-validation and 80%/75% obtained in testing. Sample size was not statistically predetermined, and blinding of investigators to group allocation was not performed. Most expanded thyroid clonotypes (frequency above 0.001) were also detected in blood, suggesting blood repertoires may reflect thyroid immune responses. In validation, the model predicted progression to ophthalmopathy a median of 6.5 months before onset, with roughly 70% sensitivity and about 72% specificity.

This clonotype was detected ten times or more. This receptor's antigen is unknown. No clone much larger than this one lies a single base away; base qualities are absent. In the ophthalmopathy patients, disease was moderately to severely active, with a Clinical Activity Score of 3 or more, a NOSPECS grade of 4 or more, and a duration of less than 3 months. The study excluded patients with uncontrolled infections, other autoimmune diseases, pregnancy or lactation. Diagnoses were based on clinical symptoms, serum thyroxine and TRAb, thyroid ultrasound and orbital computed tomography. PBMCs were isolated from 10 ml of fresh peripheral blood by Ficoll-Paque density gradient centrifugation. Total RNA was extracted with Trizol reagent, and quality was checked on an Agilent 2100 Bioanalyzer.

Recombination linked TRBV12-3 or TRBV12-4 to TRBJ2-5; the central 8 bases match TRBD1. This clonotype originated in a woman aged 40 to 50 with Graves' ophthalmopathy. The sample comprised blood. The CDR3 loop reads CASTPRGQGAAEEAQYF. The DNA is TGTGCCAGCACCCCTCGGGGCCAGGGGGCCGCGGAGGAGGCCCAGTACTTC.